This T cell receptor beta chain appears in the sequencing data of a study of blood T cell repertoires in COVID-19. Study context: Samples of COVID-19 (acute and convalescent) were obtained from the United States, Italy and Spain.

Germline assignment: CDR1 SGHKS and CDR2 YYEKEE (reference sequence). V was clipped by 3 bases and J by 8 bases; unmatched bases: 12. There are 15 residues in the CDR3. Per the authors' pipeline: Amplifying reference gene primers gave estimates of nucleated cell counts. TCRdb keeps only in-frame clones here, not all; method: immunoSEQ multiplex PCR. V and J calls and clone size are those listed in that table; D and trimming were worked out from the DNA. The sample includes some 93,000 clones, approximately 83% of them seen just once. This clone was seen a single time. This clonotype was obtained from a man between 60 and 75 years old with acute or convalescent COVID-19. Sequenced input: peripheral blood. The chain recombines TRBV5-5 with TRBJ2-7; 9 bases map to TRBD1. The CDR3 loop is CASSSWTGEDVKQYF. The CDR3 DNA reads TGTGCCAGCAGCTCATGGACAGGGGAAGATGTGAAGCAGTACTTC.